This T cell receptor beta chain originates from a study of identical twins. Germline CDR1 and CDR2: MGHRA and YSYEKL. The CDR3 spans 14 residues. Trimming cost V 1 base and J 4 bases, with 10 bases left between them. A note on this clonotype: Its matching antigen is unknown.

General study findings and limits: Fewer insertions characterized abundant cord blood beta clonotypes, whereas memory repertoires showed none.

TCRdb re-called the 5' RACE reads with MiXCR, one entry per CDR3 protein. The sample consists of a few hundred thousand distinct CDR3 sequences, around 8.8% of them appearing once. This sample also belongs to another study, concerning yellow fever vaccine responses in identical twins.

The sequencing sample was made of CD8+ T cells sorted from blood. V is TRBV4-1 and J is TRBJ1-2; no reliable D call. The origin of this receptor is a woman in her late teens or twenties in good health. Here the CDR3 reads CASSQAPAIYGYTF. CDR3 bases: TGCGCCAGCAGCCAAGCGCCAGCTATCTATGGCTACACCTTC.